The clone carrying this T cell receptor (beta chain) was counted ten times or more. The antigen remains undetermined. RNA transcripts gave rise to amplified TCR beta CDR3 regions. A set of HTBI primers served as the primers for a first-round RT-PCR of the TCR CDR3. TCRdb processed the multiplex PCR reads anew with MiXCR; each CDR3 protein has one entry. The top ten clones hold approximately 29% of a sample with about 400,000 distinct CDR3 sequences, 15% of them seen once. This sample was taken from a study of T cells in Graves' hyperthyroidism and ophthalmopathy. The wider study: Before any treatment, at initial diagnosis, peripheral blood was collected. Study findings and constraints: Appearing also in blood were most of the thyroid clonotypes expanded above 0.001.

From more than 8 ml of fresh peripheral blood, PBMCs were isolated. Sequencing was performed on blood. The sequence came from a woman under 40 with Graves' hyperthyroidism.

Written as DNA, the CDR3 is TGCAGCGTTGAAGCTAGGAGAAACACTGAAGCTTTCTTT. It specifies CSVEARRNTEAFF. The chain is built from TRBV29-1 and TRBJ1-1; no firm D call. V lost 1 base, J lost 2 bases, and 8 bases lay in between. The CDR3 is made up of 13 amino acids. CDR1 and CDR2 (germline): SQVTM, ANQGSEA.